Here is one TCR beta chain with its context. The data derive from a study of blood T cell repertoires in COVID-19. Study overall: Nucleic acid was either cDNA or gDNA, and it came from T cells, B-cell-depleted T cells, or PBMCs.

Some clones are missing from TCRdb's copy, which holds only in-frame ones; the method was immunoSEQ multiplex PCR. The top ten hold roughly 6.7% of the sample, which has more than 300,000 clones, around 90% seen once. The CDR3 has 17 residues. The germline gives CDR1 SGHTA, CDR2 FQGNSA. V lost 5 bases, J lost 4 bases, and 20 bases lay in between. Specimen: peripheral blood. This clonotype originated in a man aged 18 to 29 who had recovered from COVID-19. The chain joins TRBV7-2 to TRBJ2-2; D is perhaps TRBD2 (6 bases). The CDR3 reads CASSPNSGTGSTGELFF. The CDR3 DNA is TGTGCCAGCAGCCCGAATTCGGGGACTGGAAGCACCGGGGAGCTGTTTTTT.